The 17 T cell receptor beta chains listed next were all sequenced from one sample in a study of blood T cell repertoires in COVID-19. Sequenced by immunoSEQ multiplex PCR; TCRdb stores in-frame clones only, minus some. Among approximately 170,000 clones listed, under 90% were seen once. Input material: peripheral blood. These receptor sequences come from a woman of 80 years or more with acute or convalescent COVID-19.

The CDR3 DNA reads as TGTGCCAGCTCACCTAGCCGGCGAGGGGGCTACGAGCAGTACTTC. It yields the protein CASSPSRRGGYEQYF. The gene calls are TRBV18 and TRBJ2-7, with D maybe TRBD1 (6 bases). V was shortened by 3 bases and J by 3 bases, with 15 bases between the two germline ends. The germline CDR1 and CDR2 sequences are KGHSH and LQKENI. This CDR3 spans 15 amino acids.

For the CDR3, the DNA is TGTGCCAGCAGTTTCGGGAGCTATAGCAATCAGCCCCAGCATTTT. Its translation: CASSFGSYSNQPQHF. V and J are TRBV28 and TRBJ1-5; D ambiguous. V lost 3 bases to trimming and J lost 0 bases, with 9 bases between them. Germline V gene data show CDR1 as MDHEN and CDR2 as SYDVKM. This CDR3 spans 15 amino acids. The complete variable domain, with remaining parts taken from reference TRBV28 and TRBJ1-5, reads DVKVTQSSRYLVKRTGEKVFLECVQDMDHENMFWYRQDPGLGLRLIYFSYDVKMKEKGDIPEGYSVSREKKERFSLILESASTNQTSMYLCASSFGSYSNQPQHFGDGTRLSIL.

The chain recombines TRBV18 with TRBJ1-1; 7 bases fit TRBD1. CDR3 length: 15 amino acids. V dropped 3 bases and J dropped 4; count of bases not matched to a gene: 8. Germline V lookup: CDR1 KGHSH, CDR2 LQKENI. The CDR3 region is CASSPTTGWGTEAFF. The CDR3 region has the DNA TGTGCCAGCTCACCCACGACAGGGTGGGGCACTGAAGCTTTCTTT.

This clone was detected many times. V usage is TRBV7-9 and J usage is TRBJ1-5; 7 positions agree with TRBD1. Germline-derived CDR1 and CDR2 are SEHNR and FQNEAQ (reference sequence). The CDR3 totals 15 residues. V lost 5 bases and J lost 6; bases outside the gene matches: 10. CDR3 sequence (DNA): TGTGCCAGCAGCCCAACAGGGGTATCGATTCAGCCCCAGCATTTT. Translation gives CASSPTGVSIQPQHF.

The V call is TRBV14, the J call TRBJ2-3; 11 bases align to TRBD2. V gave up 1 base and J gave up 5 bases; unmatched junction bases: 5. Germline V gene data show CDR1 as SGHDN and CDR2 as FVKESK. The CDR3 totals 16 residues. DNA of the CDR3: TGTGCCAGCAGCCAAGTTCTAGCGGGAGGACTAGATACGCAGTATTTT. It codes for CASSQVLAGGLDTQYF.

This clone appeared many times. V gene TRBV15 combines with J gene TRBJ2-7, with 11 nucleotides matching TRBD1. The CDR3 has 15 amino acids. J gave up 3 bases and V 0 bases, and 1 base lay outside the gene matches. Germline CDR1 and CDR2: LNHNV and YYDKDF (reference sequence). Here the CDR3 DNA reads TGTGCCACCAGCAGAGATGGGACAGGGGGCTACGAGCAGTACTTC. Amino acid sequence: CATSRDGTGGYEQYF. Drawing the rest from reference TRBV15 and TRBJ2-7, the complete variable domain is DAMVIQNPRYQVTQFGKPVTLSCSQTLNHNVMYWYQQKSSQAPKLLFHYYDKDFNNEADTPDNFQSRRPNTSFCFLDIRSPGLGDTAMYLCATSRDGTGGYEQYFGPGTRLTVT.

This clone was seen only a few times. DNA of the CDR3: TGTGCCAGCAGCTTAGCGGGGGGACAGGGGGCGTCAAATGGCTACACCTTC. It codes for CASSLAGGQGASNGYTF. The rearrangement joins TRBV7-2 to TRBJ1-2; 12 positions match TRBD1. V was clipped by 0 bases and J by 6 bases; unmatched bases: 8. Germline V gives CDR1 SGHTA, CDR2 FQGNSA. This CDR3 spans 17 amino acids.

The chain has TRBV3-1 (or the pseudogene TRBV3-2) and TRBJ1-3, with D unclear. The V and J ends lost 6 bases and 4 bases respectively, with 10 bases between them. The CDR3 has 13 amino acids. Germline CDR1 reads LGHDT; CDR2 reads YNNKEL (reference sequence). CDR3 loop: CASSGAAGNTIYF. The DNA of the CDR3 is TGTGCCAGCAGTGGAGCAGCGGGAAACACCATATATTTT.

This chain uses TRBV9 with TRBJ2-3; TRBD1 matches 8 bases. Germline trimming cut 0 bases from V and 3 bases from J; bases unmatched to any gene: 6. The CDR3 loop spans 16 amino acids. The germline gives CDR1 SGDLS, CDR2 YYNGEE. The CDR3: CASSVEGTGLTDTQYF. CDR3 nucleotides: TGTGCCAGCAGCGTAGAGGGGACAGGTTTAACAGATACGCAGTATTTT.

This sequence joins TRBV6-5 and TRBJ1-5; D possibly corresponds to TRBD1 (5 bases). Germline V gives CDR1 MNHEY, CDR2 SVGAGI. Between the trimmed V and J ends, which lost 7 bases and 0 bases, there was a span of 13 bases. The CDR3 sequence is 15 residues long. The CDR3 spells CASTDRYHSNQPQHF. The DNA of the CDR3 is TGTGCCAGCACAGACAGATACCATAGCAATCAGCCCCAGCATTTT.

The V call is TRBV7-6, the J call TRBJ1-6; the match to TRBD1 covers 7 bases. The V gene end was trimmed by 4 bases and the J gene end by 9 bases; junction bases not matched to a gene: 12. The germline V gene encodes CDR1 SGHVS and CDR2 FNYEAQ. The CDR3 has 16 amino acids. CDR3 amino acids: CASSSSTGDHPSPLHF. The CDR3 DNA sequence: TGTGCCAGCAGCTCCTCAACAGGGGACCATCCTTCACCCCTCCACTTT.

The rearrangement links TRBV2 to TRBJ1-4, with D uncertain. The CDR3 runs to 15 residues. Germline V gene data show CDR1 as SNHLY and CDR2 as FYNNEI. Between the trimmed V and J ends, which lost 3 bases and 1 base, there was a span of 9 bases. The CDR3 sequence is CASSDRIGTNEKLFF. In DNA, the CDR3 is TGTGCCAGCAGTGACAGGATCGGAACTAATGAAAAACTGTTTTTT.

V usage is TRBV18 and J usage is TRBJ2-1; D call uncertain. V dropped 5 bases and J dropped 6 bases, with 17 bases sitting between them. CDR1 is KGHSH, CDR2 LQKENI, per germline. The CDR3 extends over 15 amino acids. In DNA form, the CDR3 reads TGTGCCAGCTCAAGGTCGGGTCCTAACCTCAATGAGCAGTTCTTC. It specifies CASSRSGPNLNEQFF.

The J gene is TRBJ1-2, the V gene TRBV7-2, with D perhaps TRBD1 (5 bases). From germline, CDR1 is SGHTA and CDR2 FQGNSA. With 8 bases removed from V and 2 bases from J, the gap between germline ends came to 18 bases. This CDR3 region has 15 residues. In nucleotides, the CDR3 is TGTGCCAGCGCCCCTTGGGGGGACTCAAACTATGGCTACACCTTC. This gives the protein CASAPWGDSNYGYTF.

This chain links TRBV6-6 with TRBJ2-6, with 9 bases lining up with TRBD1. The CDR3 totals 16 residues. Germline values: CDR1 MNHNY, CDR2 SVGAGI (reference sequence). Trimming took 11 bases from V and 0 from J; bases not matched to a gene: 8. As DNA, the CDR3 is TGTGCCTGCCTGGACAGGGGAAGCTCTGGGGCCAACGTCCTGACTTTC. Protein sequence: CACLDRGSSGANVLTF.

Concerning this clone itself: Other DNA sequences in this specimen translate into the identical CDR3. The chain couples TRBV5-6 to TRBJ2-7; perhaps TRBD2 as D (6 bases). Germline V CDR1 and CDR2: SGHDT, YYEEEE. This CDR3 region has 12 residues. Deletions cut 4 bases from V and 3 bases from J, with 8 bases between. The CDR3 reads CASSLGGYEQYF. DNA of the CDR3: TGTGCCAGCAGCCTCGGGGGCTACGAGCAGTACTTC.

A word on this clone: Additional DNA sequences in this sample encode the identical CDR3. The chain joins TRBV29-1 to TRBJ1-2; TRBD1 aligns across 12 bases. The CDR3 spans 14 residues. With V trimmed by 6 bases and J by 4 bases, 6 bases remained unmatched. Germline CDR1 and CDR2: SQVTM and ANQGSEA. CDR3 coding DNA: TGCAGCGTGGGGGGACAGGGGGCTGGCTATGGCTACACCTTC. This codes for CSVGGQGAGYGYTF.